What follows are 24 T cell receptor beta chains derived from one specimen sequenced in a study of T cells in Graves' hyperthyroidism and ophthalmopathy. Researchers amplified the TCR beta CDR3 regions from RNA transcripts. The TCR CDR3 was amplified in a first-round RT-PCR using the HTBI primer set. TCRdb re-called the multiplex PCR reads through MiXCR, storing one row per CDR3 protein. The sample carries around 600,000 distinct CDR3 sequences, 13% to 15% recorded once. Sequencing input: blood. These receptors originate from a woman aged 18-29 years with Graves' ophthalmopathy.

This clonotype was counted a few times. This chain's CDR3 is CATSDFRDSDNEQFF. The CDR3 DNA is TGTGCCACCAGTGATTTCCGGGACAGCGATAATGAGCAGTTCTTC. The rearrangement links TRBV24-1 to TRBJ2-1, with TRBD1 identical over 7 bases. Germline V gene data show CDR1 as KGHDR and CDR2 as SFDVKD. CDR3 length: 15 residues. V lost 1 base to trimming and J lost 7 bases; unmatched junction nucleotides: 6.

This clonotype was recorded many times. This chain connects TRBV6-2 or TRBV6-3 to TRBJ2-3, with D unresolved. The germline gives CDR1 MNHEY, CDR2 SVGEGT. Trimming took 7 bases from V and 4 from J, leaving 15 bases between them. This CDR3 has 14 residues. DNA for the CDR3: TGTGCCAGCACCGAAGGCCAAGGTGCAGATACGCAGTATTTT. It encodes CASTEGQGADTQYF.

Ten or more counts support this clonotype. The rearrangement links TRBV7-6 to TRBJ1-1; D ambiguous. The ends were cut back, 1 base at V and 0 bases at J, with 12 bases in the middle. Germline CDR1 reads SGHVS; CDR2 reads FNYEAQ. This CDR3 spans 16 amino acids. CDR3 region: CASSLDLPSMNTEAFF. CDR3 nucleotides: TGTGCCAGCAGCTTAGATCTACCGAGTATGAACACTGAAGCTTTCTTT.

Details on this clonotype: This may arise from a read error, as a much more abundant clone is one base away. The genes are TRBV10-3 and TRBJ2-1, with no clear D. CDR1 ENHRY and CDR2 SYGVKD come from the germline V gene. Between the trimmed V and J ends, which lost 8 bases and 5 bases, there was a span of 10 bases. The CDR3 is 12 amino acids. The CDR3 region is CAIETDDNEQFF. CDR3 coding DNA: TGTGCCATCGAGACGGACGACAATGAGCAGTTCTTC.

This clonotype has at least ten counts. This chain joins TRBV6-1 and TRBJ2-1; 12 nucleotides line up with TRBD1. Trimming took 5 bases from V and 10 from J; bases not matched to a gene: 12. CDR3 size: 16 residues. The V gene's germline CDR1 is MNHNS and CDR2 SASEGT. The CDR3 DNA reads as TGTGCCAGCAGTCAGAGAGGGGGACAGGGGGCTTGGGAGCAGTTCTTC. Translating gives CASSQRGGQGAWEQFF.

This clonotype was picked up a small number of times. This sequence joins TRBV20-1 and TRBJ2-7; 7 bases match TRBD2. J lost 3 bases, V lost 1 base, and 6 bases had no gene match. Germline CDR1 DFQATT, CDR2 SNEGSKA (reference sequence). CDR3 length: 14 amino acids. The CDR3 DNA reads TGCAGTGCTAGAGGCCTAGCGGCATTCTACGAGCAGTACTTC. Translated: CSARGLAAFYEQYF.

The chain carries TRBV19 and TRBJ2-6; D gene uncertain. The germline V gene has CDR1 LNHDA and CDR2 SQIVND (reference sequence). This CDR3 spans 15 amino acids. V lost 0 bases, J lost 0 bases, and 3 bases lay in between. The CDR3 region is CASSIDLSGANVLTF. DNA for the CDR3: TGTGCCAGTAGTATAGATCTCTCTGGGGCCAACGTCCTGACTTTC.

In its sample, this clonotype was seen a few times. The V call is TRBV19, the J call TRBJ1-1, with 8 positions matching TRBD1. CDR1 and CDR2 from the germline V gene are LNHDA and SQIVND (reference sequence). Unmatched junction bases numbered 10, after V lost 5 bases and J lost 5 bases. The CDR3 consists of 15 residues. CDR3: CASSLRTGPRTEAFF. The CDR3 nucleotides are TGTGCCAGTAGTCTCCGGACAGGGCCAAGGACTGAAGCTTTCTTT.

As concerns this clonotype: A read error may account for a junction end that differs from germline. The chain has TRBV7-9 and TRBJ1-1; D gene unclear. The germline CDR1 and CDR2 sequences are SEHNR and FQNEAQ (reference sequence). The CDR3 length is 13 residues. CDR3 DNA sequence: TGTGCCGGCAGCCTAGAGGGATCCACTGAAGCTTTCTTT. This codes for CAGSLEGSTEAFF.

This chain joins TRBV7-9 and TRBJ2-7, with a weak D call TRBD2 (5 bases). This CDR3 contains 15 residues. Trimming cost V 4 bases and J 6 bases, with 19 bases left between them. Per germline, CDR1 SEHNR and CDR2 FQNEAQ (reference sequence). CDR3: CASSSGFDGVAEQYF. The CDR3 DNA reads as TGTGCCAGCAGCTCCGGATTCGACGGGGTCGCCGAGCAGTACTTC. Full variable domain (remainder filled in from reference TRBV7-9 and TRBJ2-7): DTGVSQNPRHKITKRGQNVTFRCDPISEHNRLYWYRQTLGQGPEFLTYFQNEAQLEKSRLLSDRFSAERPKGSFSTLEIQRTEQGDSAMYLCASSSGFDGVAEQYFGPGTRLTVT.

This clonotype was recorded many times. The rearrangement uses TRBV11-1 and TRBJ2-1, with 7 bases identical to TRBD2. Germline V CDR1 and CDR2: SGHAT, FQDESV (reference sequence). J was trimmed by 2 bases and V by 5 bases; bases with no gene match: 12. The CDR3 is 17 residues long. CDR3 sequence: CASSVTSARGPYNEQFF. The CDR3, as DNA: TGTGCCAGCAGCGTTACTAGCGCCCGGGGACCCTACAATGAGCAGTTCTTC.

The chain recombines TRBV7-2 with TRBJ2-5; D possibly corresponds to TRBD1 (6 bases). The CDR3 has 14 residues. With 2 bases removed from V and 5 bases from J, the gap between germline ends came to 12 bases. Germline V lookup: CDR1 SGHTA, CDR2 FQGNSA. CDR3 sequence: CASSLQTGWETQYF. In nucleotides, the CDR3 is TGTGCCAGCAGCTTACAGACAGGCTGGGAGACCCAGTACTTC.

J is TRBJ2-7 and V is TRBV7-9; D gene ambiguous. This CDR3 contains 15 residues. Deletions cut 5 bases from V and 3 bases from J, with 17 bases between. Germline CDR1 and CDR2: SEHNR and FQNEAQ (reference sequence). CDR3 in DNA: TGTGCCAGCAGCCCGTCAACCCAAGCAGGCTACGAGCAGTACTTC. Its protein product is CASSPSTQAGYEQYF.

This clonotype has a handful of counts. This chain connects TRBV12-3 or TRBV12-4 to TRBJ2-2; D is undetermined. V dropped 10 bases and J dropped 0 bases, with 9 bases sitting between them. This CDR3 spans 13 amino acids. In DNA form, the CDR3 reads TGTGCCATCCGGCCAACGAACACCGGGGAGCTGTTTTTT. Amino acid sequence: CAIRPTNTGELFF.

This clonotype was counted many times. The genes are TRBV20-1 and TRBJ1-5, with 8 bases lining up with TRBD1. This CDR3 has 13 residues. V shed 3 bases, J shed 7 bases, and the junction held 5 bases outside the gene matches. Germline CDR1 is DFQATT and CDR2 is SNEGSKA (reference sequence). The CDR3 sequence: CSASETGDQPQHF. The CDR3, as DNA: TGCAGTGCTAGCGAGACAGGGGACCAGCCCCAGCATTTT.

The sample holds many counts of this clonotype. This chain links TRBV28 with TRBJ1-2; D possibly corresponds to TRBD1 (6 bases). Germline assignment: CDR1 MDHEN and CDR2 SYDVKM. There are 12 residues in the CDR3. V lost 5 bases and J lost 8, with 12 bases in between. The CDR3 sequence is CASSLQGRGYTF. In DNA, the CDR3 is TGTGCCAGCAGTCTACAGGGTAGGGGCTACACCTTC.

Of note for this clonotype: This may be a read error: a much more frequent sequence differs by one nucleotide. The V and J genes are TRBV2 and TRBJ2-5; D remains ambiguous. The germline CDR1 and CDR2 sequences are SNHLY and FYNNEI. The length of the CDR3 is 12 residues. CDR3 sequence reads: CAGRDLGETQYF. Written as DNA, the CDR3 is TGTGCCGGCAGAGACTTGGGCGAGACCCAGTACTTC.

This clonotype was seen repeatedly, ten times or more. J is TRBJ1-1 and V is TRBV24-1, with TRBD1 identical over 7 bases. After removal of 6 bases from V and 1 base from J, the junction contained 7 bases not matched to a gene. The CDR3 totals 15 residues. The V gene's germline CDR1 is KGHDR and CDR2 SFDVKD. The CDR3 DNA reads as TGTGCCACCAGTTCAAGGGACAGAGGGAACACTGAAGCTTTCTTT. It encodes CATSSRDRGNTEAFF.

This clonotype was counted many times. As DNA, the CDR3 is TGTGCCAGCAGCCGACTAGCGGGACACCAAGAGACCCAGTACTTC. This gives the protein CASSRLAGHQETQYF. The chain joins TRBV12-3 or TRBV12-4 to TRBJ2-5, with 11 nucleotides matching TRBD2. V shed 6 bases, J shed 0 bases, and the junction held 3 bases outside the gene matches. This CDR3 comprises 15 residues.

The V and J genes are TRBV7-2 and TRBJ1-4; D remains ambiguous. The CDR3 is 13 amino acids. In germline, CDR1 is SGHTA, CDR2 FQGNSA. Trimming left V 3 bases short and J 9 bases short, with 11 bases between. The CDR3 loop reads CASSFSWGKKLFF. The CDR3 nucleotides are TGTGCCAGCAGCTTTTCGTGGGGTAAAAAACTGTTTTTT.

The chain joins TRBV19 to TRBJ2-7; TRBD2 agrees at 13 bases. The CDR3 contains 18 residues. J lost 5 bases, V lost 5 bases, and 15 bases had no gene match. CDR1 is LNHDA and CDR2 is SQIVND in the germline V gene (reference sequence). In DNA form, the CDR3 reads TGTGCCAGTAGTCTCCAACTAGCGGGAGGGCCTAATCCCCACGAGCAGTACTTC. It translates to CASSLQLAGGPNPHEQYF.

The count of this clonotype is one. The chain couples TRBV3-1 to TRBJ2-1; 9 bases match TRBD2. The trim removed 3 bases at V and 0 bases at J, leaving 6 bases unmatched. The CDR3 contains 17 residues. Germline V gives CDR1 LGHDT, CDR2 YNNKEL (reference sequence). CDR3 region: CASSHGLAMSSYNEQFF. As DNA, the CDR3 is TGTGCCAGCAGCCACGGACTAGCGATGAGCTCCTACAATGAGCAGTTCTTC.

In this sample, this clonotype turned up many times. The chain employs TRBV2 and TRBJ2-7; D is unclear. This CDR3 comprises 12 residues. Germline CDR1 reads SNHLY; CDR2 reads FYNNEI. In nucleotides, the CDR3 is TGTTCGTCGGGTCCCCTCAGATACGAGCAGTACTTC. Amino acid sequence: CSSGPLRYEQYF.

The V gene is TRBV6-4, the J gene TRBJ2-7, with D perhaps matching TRBD2 (6 bases). Germline values: CDR1 MRHNA, CDR2 SNTAGT. Deletions cut 0 bases from V and 4 bases from J, with 13 bases between. This CDR3 is built from 15 residues. CDR3 nucleotides: TGTGCCAGCAGTGACTCGCGCGGGATAGTATACGAGCAGTACTTC. Its translation is CASSDSRGIVYEQYF.